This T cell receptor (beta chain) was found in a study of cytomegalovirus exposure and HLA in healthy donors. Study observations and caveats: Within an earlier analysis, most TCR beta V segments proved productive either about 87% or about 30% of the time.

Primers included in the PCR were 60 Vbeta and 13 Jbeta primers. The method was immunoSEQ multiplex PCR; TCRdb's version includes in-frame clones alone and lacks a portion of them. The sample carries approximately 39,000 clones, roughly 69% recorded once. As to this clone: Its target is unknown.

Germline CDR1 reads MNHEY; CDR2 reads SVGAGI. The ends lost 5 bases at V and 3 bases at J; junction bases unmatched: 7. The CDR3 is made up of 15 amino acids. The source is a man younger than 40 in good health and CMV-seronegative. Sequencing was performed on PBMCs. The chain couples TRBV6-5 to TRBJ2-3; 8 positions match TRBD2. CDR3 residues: CASSRRGGRTDTQYF. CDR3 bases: TGTGCCAGCAGTCGTCGGGGGGGGAGGACAGATACGCAGTATTTT.